This TCR beta chain was retrieved from a study of regulatory T cells in long-lasting Graves disease. Background on the study: Freshly diagnosed Graves' patients had used antithyroid drugs for under 3 months. Study-wide findings and caveats: Segments TRBV28, TRBJ1-2 and TRBJ2-5 showed preferential usage in persistent disease. Peripheral blood, not thyroid tissue, was the sole material studied.

Germline CDR1 and CDR2: DFQATT and SNEGSKA (reference sequence). V was pared by 1 base and J by 3 bases, with 7 bases of the junction left unmatched. The CDR3 consists of 16 residues. Time point of the sample: newly diagnosed GD, antithyroid drugs for less than 3 months. PBMCs were the source of the RNA used for TCR sequencing. HTBI primers from iRepertoire and Arm-PCR of CDR3 regions yielded the TCR beta libraries. Using its own MiXCR run on the multiplex PCR reads, TCRdb lists one record per CDR3 protein. This table holds hundreds of thousands of distinct CDR3 sequences, about 15% found once. The table lists this clonotype with many counts. Its specificity is unknown. These data also formed part of another study, on T cells in Graves' hyperthyroidism and ophthalmopathy.

The chain has TRBV20-1 and TRBJ2-1; 9 nucleotides line up with TRBD2. Sequences were derived from peripheral blood mononuclear cells (PBMCs), sampled at new diagnosis, from a patient treated with antithyroid drugs. This sequence originates from a man younger than 30 with Graves disease. CDR3 region: CSARVLVAGVYNEQFF. The CDR3 nucleotides read TGCAGTGCTAGAGTTTTGGTAGCGGGAGTCTACAATGAGCAGTTCTTC.